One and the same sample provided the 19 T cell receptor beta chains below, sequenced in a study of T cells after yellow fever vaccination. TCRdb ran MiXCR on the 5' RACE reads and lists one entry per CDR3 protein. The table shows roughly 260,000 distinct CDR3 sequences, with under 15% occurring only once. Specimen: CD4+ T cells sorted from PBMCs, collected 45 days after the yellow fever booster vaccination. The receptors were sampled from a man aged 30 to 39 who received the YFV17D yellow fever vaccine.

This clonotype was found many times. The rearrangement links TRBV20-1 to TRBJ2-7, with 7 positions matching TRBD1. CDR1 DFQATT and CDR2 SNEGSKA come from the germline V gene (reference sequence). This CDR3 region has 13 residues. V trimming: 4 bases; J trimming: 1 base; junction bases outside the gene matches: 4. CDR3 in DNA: TGCAGTGCTACCGGGACAGAATCCTACGAGCAGTACTTC. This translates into CSATGTESYEQYF.

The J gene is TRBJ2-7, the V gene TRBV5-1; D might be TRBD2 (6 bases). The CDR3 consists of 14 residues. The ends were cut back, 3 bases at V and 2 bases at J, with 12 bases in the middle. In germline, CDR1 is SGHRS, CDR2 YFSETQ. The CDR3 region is CASSSFAGPYEQYF. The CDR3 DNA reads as TGCGCCAGCAGCTCTTTTGCGGGACCCTACGAGCAGTACTTC. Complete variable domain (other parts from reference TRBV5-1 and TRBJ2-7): KAGVTQTPRYLIKTRGQQVTLSCSPISGHRSVSWYQQTPGQGLQFLFEYFSETQRNKGNFPGRFSGRQFSNSRSEMNVSTLELGDSALYLCASSSFAGPYEQYFGPGTRLTVT.

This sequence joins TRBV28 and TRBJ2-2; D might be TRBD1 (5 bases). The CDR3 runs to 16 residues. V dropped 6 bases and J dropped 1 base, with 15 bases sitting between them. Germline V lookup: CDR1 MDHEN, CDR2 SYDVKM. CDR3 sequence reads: CASSPTRAWNTGELFF. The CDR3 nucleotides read TGTGCCAGCAGCCCTACCAGGGCATGGAACACCGGGGAGCTGTTTTTT. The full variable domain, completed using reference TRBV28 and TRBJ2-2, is DVKVTQSSRYLVKRTGEKVFLECVQDMDHENMFWYRQDPGLGLRLIYFSYDVKMKEKGDIPEGYSVSREKKERFSLILESASTNQTSMYLCASSPTRAWNTGELFFGEGSRLTVL.

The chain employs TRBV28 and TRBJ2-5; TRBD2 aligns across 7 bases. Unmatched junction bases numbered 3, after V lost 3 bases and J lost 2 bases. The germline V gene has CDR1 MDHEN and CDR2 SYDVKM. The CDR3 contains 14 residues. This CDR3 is CASSLWGGQETQYF. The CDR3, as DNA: TGTGCCAGCAGTTTGTGGGGGGGACAAGAGACCCAGTACTTC. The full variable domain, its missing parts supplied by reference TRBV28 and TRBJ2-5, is DVKVTQSSRYLVKRTGEKVFLECVQDMDHENMFWYRQDPGLGLRLIYFSYDVKMKEKGDIPEGYSVSREKKERFSLILESASTNQTSMYLCASSLWGGQETQYFGPGTRLLVL.

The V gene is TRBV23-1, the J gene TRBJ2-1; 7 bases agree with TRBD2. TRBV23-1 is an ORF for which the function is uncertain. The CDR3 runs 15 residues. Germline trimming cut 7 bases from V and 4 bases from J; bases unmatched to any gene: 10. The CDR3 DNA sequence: TGCGCCAGCACACACGAGTGGGGGGGGTACAATGAGCAGTTCTTC. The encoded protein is CASTHEWGGYNEQFF.

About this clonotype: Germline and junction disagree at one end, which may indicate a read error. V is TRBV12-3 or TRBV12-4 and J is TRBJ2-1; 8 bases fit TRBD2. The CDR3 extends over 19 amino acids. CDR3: CACSFGIRGGPSSYNEQFF. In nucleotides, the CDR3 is TGTGCCTGCAGTTTTGGGATCCGGGGGGGTCCGAGCTCCTACAATGAGCAGTTCTTC.

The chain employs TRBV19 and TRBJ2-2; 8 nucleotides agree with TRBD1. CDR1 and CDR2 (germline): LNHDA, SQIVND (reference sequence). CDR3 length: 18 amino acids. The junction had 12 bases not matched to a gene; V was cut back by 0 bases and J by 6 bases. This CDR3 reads CASSIDRATGGFSGELFF. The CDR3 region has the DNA TGTGCCAGTAGTATAGATCGGGCCACAGGGGGTTTTTCCGGGGAGCTGTTTTTT. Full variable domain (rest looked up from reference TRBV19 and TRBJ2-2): DGGITQSPKYLFRKEGQNVTLSCEQNLNHDAMYWYRQDPGQGLRLIYYSQIVNDFQKGDIAEGYSVSREKKESFPLTVTSAQKNPTAFYLCASSIDRATGGFSGELFFGEGSRLTVL.

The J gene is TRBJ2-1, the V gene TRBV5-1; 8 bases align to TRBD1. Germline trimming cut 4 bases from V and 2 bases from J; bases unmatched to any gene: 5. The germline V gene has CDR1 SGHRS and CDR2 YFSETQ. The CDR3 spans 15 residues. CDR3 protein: CASSTTGEPYNEQFF. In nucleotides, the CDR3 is TGCGCCAGCAGCACGACAGGGGAACCCTACAATGAGCAGTTCTTC. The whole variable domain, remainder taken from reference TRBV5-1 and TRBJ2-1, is KAGVTQTPRYLIKTRGQQVTLSCSPISGHRSVSWYQQTPGQGLQFLFEYFSETQRNKGNFPGRFSGRQFSNSRSEMNVSTLELGDSALYLCASSTTGEPYNEQFFGPGTRLTVL.

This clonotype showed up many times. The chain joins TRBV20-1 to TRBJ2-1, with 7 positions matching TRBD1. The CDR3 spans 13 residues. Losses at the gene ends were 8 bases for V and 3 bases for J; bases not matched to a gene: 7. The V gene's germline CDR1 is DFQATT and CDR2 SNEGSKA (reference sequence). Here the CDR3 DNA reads TGCAGTTCACAGGACAGGAGCTACAATGAGCAGTTCTTC. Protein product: CSSQDRSYNEQFF.

The CDR3 DNA reads as TGTGCCAGCAGAAAACGGGGACTAGCGGACGACAATGAGCAGTTCTTC. Translation gives CASRKRGLADDNEQFF. This sequence joins TRBV6-1 and TRBJ2-1; 11 bases line up with TRBD2. The germline V gene has CDR1 MNHNS and CDR2 SASEGT. The length of the CDR3 is 16 residues. Trimming removed 6 bases from V and 5 bases from J; junction bases left unmatched: 9.

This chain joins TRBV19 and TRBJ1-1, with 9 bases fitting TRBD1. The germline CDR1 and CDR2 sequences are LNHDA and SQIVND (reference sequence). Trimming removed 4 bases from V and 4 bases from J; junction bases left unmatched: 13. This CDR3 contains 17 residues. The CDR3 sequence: CASSTPILGQGSTEAFF. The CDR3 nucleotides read TGTGCCAGTAGTACGCCTATCTTAGGACAGGGGAGCACTGAAGCTTTCTTT. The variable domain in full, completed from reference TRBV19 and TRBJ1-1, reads DGGITQSPKYLFRKEGQNVTLSCEQNLNHDAMYWYRQDPGQGLRLIYYSQIVNDFQKGDIAEGYSVSREKKESFPLTVTSAQKNPTAFYLCASSTPILGQGSTEAFFGQGTRLTVV.

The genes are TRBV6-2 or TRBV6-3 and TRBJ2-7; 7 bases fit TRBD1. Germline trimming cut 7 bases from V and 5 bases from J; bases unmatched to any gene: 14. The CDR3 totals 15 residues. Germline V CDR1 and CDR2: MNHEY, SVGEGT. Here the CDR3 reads CASTATYRGLNEQYF. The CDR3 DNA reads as TGTGCCAGCACTGCCACCTACAGGGGCCTGAACGAGCAGTACTTC.

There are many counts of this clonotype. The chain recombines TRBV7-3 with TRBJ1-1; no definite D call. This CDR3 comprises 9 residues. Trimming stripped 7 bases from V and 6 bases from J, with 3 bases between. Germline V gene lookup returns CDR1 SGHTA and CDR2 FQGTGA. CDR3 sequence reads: CASTAEAFF. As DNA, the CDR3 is TGTGCCAGCACCGCTGAAGCTTTCTTT.

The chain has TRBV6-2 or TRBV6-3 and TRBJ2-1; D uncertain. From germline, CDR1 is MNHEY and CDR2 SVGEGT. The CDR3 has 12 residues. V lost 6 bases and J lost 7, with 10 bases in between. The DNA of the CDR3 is TGTGCCAGCAGGGTTTCCGGGAATGAGCAGTTCTTC. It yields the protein CASRVSGNEQFF.

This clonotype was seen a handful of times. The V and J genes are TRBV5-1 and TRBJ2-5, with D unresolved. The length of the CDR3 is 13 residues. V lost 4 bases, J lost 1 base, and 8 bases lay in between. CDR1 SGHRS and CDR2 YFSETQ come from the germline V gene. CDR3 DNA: TGCGCCAGCAGCGCTAATTTCCAAGAGACCCAGTACTTC. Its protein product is CASSANFQETQYF. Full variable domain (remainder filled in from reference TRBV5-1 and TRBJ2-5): KAGVTQTPRYLIKTRGQQVTLSCSPISGHRSVSWYQQTPGQGLQFLFEYFSETQRNKGNFPGRFSGRQFSNSRSEMNVSTLELGDSALYLCASSANFQETQYFGPGTRLLVL.

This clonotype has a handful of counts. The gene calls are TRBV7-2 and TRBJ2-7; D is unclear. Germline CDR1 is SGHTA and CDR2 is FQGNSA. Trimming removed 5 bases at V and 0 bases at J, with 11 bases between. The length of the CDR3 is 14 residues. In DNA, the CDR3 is TGTGCCAGCAGCCGCCTGGACGACTCCTACGAGCAGTACTTC. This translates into CASSRLDDSYEQYF.

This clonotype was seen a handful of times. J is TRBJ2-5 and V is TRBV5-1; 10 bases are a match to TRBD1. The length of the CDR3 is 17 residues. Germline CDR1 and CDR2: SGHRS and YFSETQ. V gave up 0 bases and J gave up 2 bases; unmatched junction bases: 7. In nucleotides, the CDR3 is TGCGCCAGCAGCTTGGTCTTGGGACAGGGGATACAAGAGACCCAGTACTTC. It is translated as CASSLVLGQGIQETQYF.

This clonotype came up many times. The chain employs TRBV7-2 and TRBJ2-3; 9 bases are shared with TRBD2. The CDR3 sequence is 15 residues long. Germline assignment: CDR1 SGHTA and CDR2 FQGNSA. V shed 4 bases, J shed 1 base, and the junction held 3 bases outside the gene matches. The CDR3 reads CASSSRLAGTDTQYF. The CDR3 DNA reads TGTGCCAGCAGCTCCCGACTAGCGGGCACAGATACGCAGTATTTT.

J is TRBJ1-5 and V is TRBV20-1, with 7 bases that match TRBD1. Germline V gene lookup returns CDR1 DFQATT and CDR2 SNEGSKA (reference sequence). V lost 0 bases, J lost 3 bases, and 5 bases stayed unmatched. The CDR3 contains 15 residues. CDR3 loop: CSARDRGQPNQPQHF. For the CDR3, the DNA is TGCAGTGCTAGAGACCGGGGACAGCCCAATCAGCCCCAGCATTTT.